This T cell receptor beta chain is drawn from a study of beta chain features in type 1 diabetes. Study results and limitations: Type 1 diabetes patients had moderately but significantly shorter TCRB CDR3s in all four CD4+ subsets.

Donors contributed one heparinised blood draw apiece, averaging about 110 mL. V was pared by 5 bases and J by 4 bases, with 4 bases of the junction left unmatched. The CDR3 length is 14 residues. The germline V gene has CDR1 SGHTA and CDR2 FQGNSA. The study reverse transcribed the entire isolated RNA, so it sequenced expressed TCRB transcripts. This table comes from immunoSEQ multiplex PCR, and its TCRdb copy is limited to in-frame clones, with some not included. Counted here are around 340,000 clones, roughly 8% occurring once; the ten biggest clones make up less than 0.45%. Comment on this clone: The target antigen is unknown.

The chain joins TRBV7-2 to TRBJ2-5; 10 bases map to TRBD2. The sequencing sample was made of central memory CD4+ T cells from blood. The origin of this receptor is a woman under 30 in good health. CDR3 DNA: TGTGCCAGCAGCCCAGGACTAGCGGCAGAGACCCAGTACTTC. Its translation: CASSPGLAAETQYF.